This T cell receptor beta chain comes out of a study of post-analysis software for immune sequencing data. Study summary: As for disease course, relapsing-remitting, secondary progressive and progressive-relapsing multiple sclerosis were all included. Study-wide results and limits: For normalized Chao1 diversity, multiple sclerosis patients scored significantly lower than controls did. Patients had higher frequencies than controls of a handful of TRBV segments, including TRBV5-6, TRBV5-1 and TRBV20-1.

Included in the TCR beta cDNA libraries were unique molecular identifiers. T cells numbering about 0.85 to 10 million gave rise to roughly 0.5 million cDNA molecules. TCRdb itself ran the PCR reads through MiXCR, one entry per CDR3 protein. This table holds approximately 770,000 distinct CDR3 sequences, under 60% found once. A remark on this clonotype: Its cognate antigen is unknown.

Trimming cost V 0 bases and J 6 bases, with 7 bases left between them. Germline assignment: CDR1 LGHDT and CDR2 YNNKEL (reference sequence). The length of the CDR3 is 13 residues. The material sequenced was blood. This clonotype originated in a girl between 5 and 17 years old with multiple sclerosis. The V call is TRBV3-1, the J call TRBJ2-3; D not resolved. This CDR3 reads CASSQDAQDTQYF. DNA of the CDR3: TGTGCCAGCAGCCAAGATGCCCAGGATACGCAGTATTTT.